The T cell receptor (beta chain) described here comes from a study of blood T cell repertoires in COVID-19. Turning to the study itself: Spain, Italy and the United States supplied samples that represented acute and convalescent COVID-19. The cDNA or gDNA used as material had been derived from T cells, B-cell-depleted T cells, or PBMCs.

Generated by immunoSEQ multiplex PCR, the TCRdb table keeps only in-frame clones and is missing some. The sample lists some 100,000 clones; around nine tenths were seen once. Germline V lookup: CDR1 SGDLS, CDR2 YYNGEE. V shed 4 bases and J 5 bases; nucleotides not matched to a gene: 5. CDR3 size: 15 residues. The sequencing input was peripheral blood. This chain joins TRBV9 and TRBJ2-5; 13 bases are shared with TRBD2. The source of this sequence is a man aged 45 to 65 with COVID-19, enrolled during active disease. CDR3 loop: CASSSGLAGYETQYF. The CDR3 DNA follows: TGTGCCAGCAGCTCGGGACTAGCGGGGTATGAGACCCAGTACTTC.